This T cell receptor beta chain is drawn from a study of T-cell reconstitution after alpha-beta-depleted transplantation in children. Notes on the study in general: Expanded graft clones numbering several hundred reportedly gave rise to alpha-beta T cells about two months after transplant. T-cell counts and diversity at one year post-transplant came mainly from newly produced T cells. From surviving recipient T cells and thymic progenitors came the high day-60 TCRbeta diversity observed in some patients.

The V and J ends lost 3 bases and 4 bases respectively, with 8 bases between them. The length of the CDR3 is 12 residues. Germline-derived CDR1 and CDR2 are SQVTM and ANQGSEA. It was with unique molecular identifiers that the TCRbeta library was prepared. TCRdb recomputed calls from the PCR reads with MiXCR, one row per CDR3 protein. Of roughly 50,000 distinct CDR3 sequences listed, around 40% are singletons. On this clonotype: The antigen remains undetermined.

The rearrangement links TRBV29-1 to TRBJ2-3; D is ambiguous. This sequence was found in a male patient younger than 18 who had a stem cell transplant for acute lymphoblastic leukemia, so the T cells may come from the graft donor. The sample consisted of PBMCs, mostly from graft donor cells, taken 360 days after TCRalphabeta/CD19-depleted stem cell transplant. In DNA form, the CDR3 reads TGCAGCGTTGACGAAACAGCAGATACGCAGTATTTT. Translated: CSVDETADTQYF.